Presented here are 23 T cell receptor beta chains from one specimen sequenced in a study of response to subunit inactivated influenza vaccine. TCRdb recomputed calls from the RT-PCR reads with MiXCR, one row per CDR3 protein. The sample lists 550,000 to 800,000 distinct CDR3 sequences; around a sixth were seen once. Source: PBMCs from blood, taken 11 to 12 days after vaccination. The source of these receptors is a man aged 50 or older who received an inactivated influenza vaccine.

This clonotype was recorded a few times. J is TRBJ1-5 and V is TRBV29-1, with D unresolved. Trimming shortened V by 4 bases and J by 2 bases, and 9 bases separated the two germline ends. Germline-derived CDR1 and CDR2 are SQVTM and ANQGSEA. The CDR3 runs 13 residues. The CDR3 DNA is TGCAGCGTTGGGGCTGGTGGCAATCAGCCCCAGCATTTT. Translation gives CSVGAGGNQPQHF.

This clonotype has more than one count but fewer than ten. The rearrangement joins TRBV12-3 or TRBV12-4 to TRBJ2-1; TRBD2 might be the D (5 bases). Trimming pared 1 base from V and 2 bases from J, leaving 15 bases between. This CDR3 contains 17 residues. CDR3: CASSLVQRLPPYNEQFF. The CDR3 nucleotides are TGTGCCAGCAGTTTAGTTCAGAGACTACCCCCCTACAATGAGCAGTTCTTC.

The gene calls are TRBV7-2 and TRBJ2-7, with unresolved D. The CDR3 runs to 14 residues. Trimming removed 2 bases at V and 2 bases at J, with 10 bases between. CDR1 SGHTA and CDR2 FQGNSA come from the germline V gene. The CDR3 spells CASSLKTRPYEQYF. CDR3 DNA: TGTGCCAGCAGCTTAAAAACAAGACCCTACGAGCAGTACTTC.

This clonotype was counted a few times. This chain joins TRBV3-1 and TRBJ1-1; D is possibly TRBD1 (6 bases). CDR1 and CDR2 (germline): LGHDT, YNNKEL (reference sequence). The CDR3 has 14 amino acids. Deletions cut 6 bases from V and 3 bases from J, with 14 bases between. CDR3 residues: CASRPTGTYTEAFF. CDR3 DNA: TGTGCCAGCAGACCTACAGGGACGTACACTGAAGCTTTCTTT.

This clonotype was picked up a small number of times. The gene calls are TRBV28 and TRBJ1-5, with D maybe TRBD1 (5 bases). Trimming removed 2 bases from V and 5 bases from J, with 10 bases in between. The germline V gene has CDR1 MDHEN and CDR2 SYDVKM. There are 14 residues in the CDR3. As DNA, the CDR3 is TGTGCCAGCAGTTTACAGGGATGGGATCAGCCCCAGCATTTT. This gives the protein CASSLQGWDQPQHF.

This clonotype was observed a few times. The chain employs TRBV3-1 and TRBJ2-7; 8 bases line up with TRBD2. From germline, CDR1 is LGHDT and CDR2 YNNKEL (reference sequence). Trimming at V came to 8 bases and at J to 1 base, leaving 4 bases not matched to a gene. The CDR3 sequence is 13 residues long. The CDR3 DNA is TGTGCCAGCGCGAAGCGGGGGTCCTACGAGCAGTACTTC. Its protein is CASAKRGSYEQYF.

This clonotype was detected a few times. The chain employs TRBV5-1 and TRBJ2-1; 7 bases align to TRBD2. Germline-derived CDR1 and CDR2 are SGHRS and YFSETQ. V was pared by 0 bases and J by 0 bases, with 6 bases of the junction left unmatched. This CDR3 has 17 amino acids. CDR3 DNA: TGCGCCAGCAGCTTGGGGGGGGGATCTTCCTCCTACAATGAGCAGTTCTTC. Protein: CASSLGGGSSSYNEQFF.

This clonotype appeared a single time. Written as DNA, the CDR3 is TGTGCCAGCTCCCGGGGTCGGAGCAACGAGCAGTACTTC. Its protein is CASSRGRSNEQYF. This chain uses TRBV18 with TRBJ2-7, with a weak D call TRBD2 (5 bases). Trimming removed 6 bases from V and 5 bases from J, with 14 bases in between. Germline assignment: CDR1 KGHSH and CDR2 LQKENI. The CDR3 has 13 amino acids.

This clonotype was seen a handful of times. This rearrangement joins TRBV5-1 to TRBJ2-2; 9 bases are shared with TRBD2. The CDR3 has 14 residues. V dropped 4 bases and J dropped 5; count of bases not matched to a gene: 3. Germline V lookup: CDR1 SGHRS, CDR2 YFSETQ. The CDR3 nucleotides are TGCGCCAGCAGCCCTAGCGGGGTAACCGGGGAGCTGTTTTTT. Translation: CASSPSGVTGELFF.

This clonotype was seen more than once but under ten times. V is TRBV4-1 and J is TRBJ1-1; D is uncertain. The CDR3 is made up of 14 amino acids. The germline gives CDR1 MGHRA, CDR2 YSYEKL. Trimming left V 4 bases short and J 1 base short, with 10 bases between. The CDR3 DNA reads TGCGCCAGCAGCCCAAGCCCCACGAACACTGAAGCTTTCTTT. This encodes CASSPSPTNTEAFF.

The chain employs TRBV7-6 and TRBJ2-1, with D uncertain. Per germline, CDR1 SGHVS and CDR2 FNYEAQ. Trimming removed 5 bases from V and 10 bases from J, with 12 bases in between. The CDR3 is 12 amino acids. As DNA, the CDR3 is TGTGCCAGCAGCCCCGTTTCTCGGGAGCAGTTCTTC. Its protein product is CASSPVSREQFF.

There are a few counts of this clonotype. The chain recombines TRBV6-1 with TRBJ2-1; possible D gene TRBD2, 5 bases. The CDR3 extends over 14 amino acids. Germline lookup yields CDR1 MNHNS and CDR2 SASEGT. Deletions cut 7 bases from V and 8 bases from J, with 18 bases between. CDR3 region: CASTTVSASHEQFF. CDR3 DNA sequence: TGTGCCAGCACTACGGTCTCCGCTAGCCATGAGCAGTTCTTC.

In its sample, this clonotype was seen many times. The chain recombines TRBV18 with TRBJ2-5, with 9 bases lining up with TRBD2. The CDR3 is 15 amino acids. With V trimmed by 2 bases and J by 5 bases, 6 bases remained unmatched. From germline, CDR1 is KGHSH and CDR2 LQKENI. CDR3 coding DNA: TGTGCCAGCTCACCAAACATAGCGGGAGTGGAGACCCAGTACTTC. Its translation is CASSPNIAGVETQYF.

In regard to this clonotype: At one end, the junction sequence differs from germline, possibly due to a read error. This sequence joins TRBV19 and TRBJ1-2; 7 bases are shared with TRBD1. Germline values: CDR1 LNHDA, CDR2 SQIVND (reference sequence). This CDR3 has 11 residues. CDR3 bases: TGTGCCAGTAGTATGAATGTTGGACAGGTCTTC. It translates to CASSMNVGQVF.

This chain uses TRBV5-1 with TRBJ2-1; 14 bases agree with TRBD2. The CDR3 totals 16 residues. V was clipped by 4 bases and J by 7 bases; unmatched bases: 7. Per the germline V gene, CDR1 is SGHRS and CDR2 is YFSETQ. CDR3 DNA: TGCGCCAGCAGCGCGACGGGACTAGCGGGAGTAAATGAGCAGTTCTTC. It is translated as CASSATGLAGVNEQFF.

This clonotype was picked up many times. The rearrangement links TRBV6-5 to TRBJ2-7, with 10 bases lining up with TRBD1. The trim removed 4 bases at V and 5 bases at J, leaving 8 bases unmatched. This CDR3 has 15 amino acids. Germline-derived CDR1 and CDR2 are MNHEY and SVGAGI. CDR3 sequence reads: CASSSPGQGPHEQYF. CDR3 sequence (DNA): TGTGCCAGCAGTTCCCCGGGACAGGGGCCCCACGAGCAGTACTTC.

This rearrangement joins TRBV7-2 to TRBJ2-3, with 11 bases lining up with TRBD2. After removal of 3 bases from V and 5 bases from J, the junction contained 10 bases not matched to a gene. The CDR3 consists of 17 residues. Germline assignment: CDR1 SGHTA and CDR2 FQGNSA. The CDR3 DNA sequence: TGTGCCAGCAGCTTCCGCGAATCGGGACTAGCGGTAGATACGCAGTATTTT. Encoded protein: CASSFRESGLAVDTQYF.

This chain joins TRBV25-1 and TRBJ1-1, with TRBD1 identical over 7 bases. V lost 3 bases to trimming and J lost 2 bases; unmatched junction nucleotides: 3. Germline CDR1 and CDR2: MGHDK and SYGVNS. There are 14 residues in the CDR3. Here the CDR3 reads CASSETGFNTEAFF. CDR3 nucleotide sequence: TGTGCCAGCAGTGAGACAGGGTTTAACACTGAAGCTTTCTTT.

This clonotype was seen a few times. The chain couples TRBV30 to TRBJ1-6; TRBD1 might be the D (6 bases). The V gene lost 5 bases and the J gene lost 4 bases, with 12 bases spanning the gap. The CDR3 loop spans 14 amino acids. The V gene's germline CDR1 is GTSNPN and CDR2 SVGIG (reference sequence). CDR3 sequence reads: CAWHRDGYNSPLHF. DNA of the CDR3: TGTGCCTGGCACAGGGATGGATATAATTCACCCCTCCACTTT.

A few counts support this clonotype. The chain combines TRBV30 with TRBJ1-4; D unresolved. This CDR3 comprises 15 residues. Germline lookup yields CDR1 GTSNPN and CDR2 SVGIG (reference sequence). V was cut by 0 bases and J by 1 base, with 9 bases left in between. The DNA for the CDR3 is TGTGCCTGGAGTGTACGCGGGTTAACTAATGAAAAACTGTTTTTT. The encoded protein is CAWSVRGLTNEKLFF.

This chain links TRBV10-3 with TRBJ2-2; 13 positions match TRBD2. The V segment lost 4 bases and the J segment 4 bases; nucleotides outside the gene matches: 6. Germline V gene sequence: CDR1 ENHRY, CDR2 SYGVKD. The CDR3 length is 17 residues. The CDR3 nucleotides read TGTGCCATCAGTGCAACTAGCGGGGGGGCTGTCACCGGGGAGCTGTTTTTT. This gives the protein CAISATSGGAVTGELFF.

This clonotype has more than one count but fewer than ten. This chain joins TRBV15 and TRBJ2-3, with D perhaps TRBD2 (5 bases). Germline V gene data show CDR1 as LNHNV and CDR2 as YYDKDF (reference sequence). The germline V and J ends were trimmed by 0 bases and 2 bases, with 9 bases remaining between them. The CDR3 has 15 amino acids. The CDR3: CATSRDPGVTDTQYF. The CDR3, as DNA: TGTGCCACCAGCAGAGATCCCGGGGTCACAGATACGCAGTATTTT.

This chain uses TRBV24-1 with TRBJ2-3; no definite D call. Trimming stripped 5 bases from V and 2 bases from J, with 13 bases between. CDR1 KGHDR and CDR2 SFDVKD come from the germline V gene. The CDR3 is 15 residues long. The CDR3 is CATSGSRYTTDTQYF. The CDR3 nucleotides are TGTGCCACCAGTGGATCCCGATACACCACAGATACGCAGTATTTT.